This entry describes one T cell receptor beta chain. Original handling: Quantification of nucleated cells was approximated via reference gene primer amplification. Assay: immunoSEQ multiplex PCR; the TCRdb copy retains only in-frame clones and omits some. The DNA gave D and trimming, while V, J and clone size come from that table. The sample records 160,000 or so clones, more than 75% being singletons. V was shortened by 3 bases and J by 3 bases, with 11 bases between the two germline ends. Germline CDR1 and CDR2: ENHRY and SYGVKD. The CDR3 totals 15 residues. This specimen belongs to a study of blood T cell repertoires in COVID-19. Study at large: The study drew acute and convalescent COVID-19 samples from the United States, Italy and Spain. T cells, B-cell-depleted T cells, or PBMCs provided the cDNA or gDNA that served as material.

This clonotype was obtained from a man aged 18 to 29 with acute or convalescent COVID-19. Specimen: peripheral blood. This sequence joins TRBV10-3 and TRBJ1-4, with D unresolved. The CDR3 sequence: CAISEGEGANEKLFF. The CDR3 DNA sequence: TGTGCCATCAGTGAAGGTGAAGGAGCTAATGAAAAACTGTTTTTT.